The entry that follows covers one T cell receptor beta chain sequence. This specimen comes from a study of blood T cell repertoires in COVID-19. The table came from immunoSEQ multiplex PCR; TCRdb's copy has only in-frame clones and leaves some out. This table holds 150,000 to 250,000 clones, roughly nine tenths found once. The V and J ends lost 5 bases and 7 bases respectively, with 8 bases between them. This CDR3 has 12 residues. This receptor was obtained from a woman aged 25 to 39 who had recovered from COVID-19. This sequence joins TRBV12-3 or TRBV12-4 and TRBJ2-2, with D unclear. Sequencing input: PBMCs or T cells enriched from blood (not recorded which). In nucleotides, the CDR3 is TGTGCCAGCAGTCCATCGGTCGGGGAGCTGTTTTTT. Translated, it gives CASSPSVGELFF.